This TCR beta chain was retrieved from a study of blood T cell repertoires in COVID-19. Original processing methods: It was from reference gene primer amplification that nucleated cell counts were estimated. This table comes from immunoSEQ multiplex PCR, and its TCRdb copy is limited to in-frame clones, with some not included. V, J and clone size are taken as reported in that table, and D and trimming were inferred from the DNA itself. The sample carries 120,000 or so clones, over 75% recorded once. Germline loops: CDR1 LGHNT, CDR2 FRNRAP. Trimming cost V 6 bases and J 6 bases; bases outside gene matches: 6. This CDR3 comprises 15 residues.

The specimen sequenced was peripheral blood. The chain links TRBV12-5 to TRBJ1-6, with 9 bases matching TRBD1. This clonotype originated in a woman over 75 with acute or convalescent COVID-19. As DNA, the CDR3 is TGTGCTAGTGGACCGACAGGGGGAGGTAATTCACCCCTCCACTTT. Protein sequence: CASGPTGGGNSPLHF.